This is a list of T cell receptor beta chains from one sample in a study of shared clonotypes between healthy human individuals. This table comes from immunoSEQ multiplex PCR, and its TCRdb copy is limited to in-frame clones, with some not included. This sample carries 2 million to 2.5 million clones, 93% of them seen once, and the ten largest clones take 0.35% to 0.45%. The sequenced sample was naive CD4+ T cells from PBMCs. The receptors stem from a man aged 18 to 29 in good health. Some clones in this sample may be carry-over from other donors' samples. Both conserved end residues are part of each CDR3. Clone size, where shown, is once, few, many, or a class for clones that have expanded.

>TRBV9|once|TRBJ2-2
CASSVVGQGNGELFF
>TRBV28|.|TRBJ2-6
CASSPIFSGANVLTF
>TRBV19|.|TRBJ1-1
CASSIVGGKNTEAFF
>TRBV6-5|.|TRBJ2-3
CATTTNRRSTDTQYF
>TRBV28|.|TRBJ2-7
CASRRRATYEQYF
>TRBV18|once|TRBJ2-1
CASLITASSYNEQFF
>TRBV2|.|TRBJ2-3
CATISGTRGSTDTQYF
>TRBV7-2|.|TRBJ2-1
CASSLAPTYNEQFF
>TRBV11-2|.|TRBJ2-1
CASSLGLAGAIEQFF
>TRBV7-8|.|TRBJ2-1
CASRVPFGESSYNEQFF
>TRBV30|.|TRBJ1-1
CAQNRGMNTEAFF
>TRBV7-2|.|TRBJ1-4
CASSLATATYEKLFF
>TRBV9|.|TRBJ2-5
CASSVRTGGEETQYF
>TRBV28|.|TRBJ1-1
CASLGRWTEAFF
>TRBV28|.|TRBJ2-1
CASSLLSGGTYNEQFF
>TRBV7-3|few|TRBJ1-1
CASSLNRVTEAFF
>TRBV28|.|TRBJ1-4
CASSYYGGTGSDEKLFF
>TRBV28|.|TRBJ1-3
CASSLWTEENTIYF
>TRBV4-1|few|TRBJ2-1
CASSRLSGPYNEQFF
>TRBV19|.|TRBJ1-3
CASSIRSGNTIYF
>TRBV5-1|.|TRBJ2-6
CASSLAGTGVSGANVLTF
>TRBV5-1|.|TRBJ2-7
CASSAVGGDYEQYF
>TRBV29-1|.|TRBJ1-2
CSAAGQGAWGYTF
>TRBV6-1|.|TRBJ1-2
CASSEKPGQGYGYTF
>TRBV5-1|.|TRBJ1-2
CASSLGERGGGYTF
>TRBV27|.|TRBJ2-3
CASYSRATSTDTQYF
>TRBV19|.|TRBJ1-2
CASSMPGQGSYGYTF
>TRBV6-6|once|TRBJ2-2
CASSYGAGELFF
>TRBV5-1|once|TRBJ1-2
CASSWDRGRGYGYTF
>TRBV7-2|.|TRBJ2-5
CASSSRPTEQETQYF
>TRBV5-4|.|TRBJ2-7
CASSHGQGAPYEQYF
>TRBV7-9|few|TRBJ1-5
CASSSQGSGRYSNQPQHF
>TRBV28|.|TRBJ1-1
CASSFVGAEAFF
>TRBV6-5|.|TRBJ2-5
CASRTQYLAETQYF
>TRBV18|.|TRBJ2-3
CASSPGLAALHTQYF
>TRBV28|.|TRBJ2-1
CASSFRTGPLTYNEQFF
>TRBV20-1|.|TRBJ2-3
CIPRGDTQYF
>TRBV28|.|TRBJ1-5
CASGDQPQHF
>TRBV5-1|.|TRBJ2-3
CASSLAGPPDTQYF
>TRBV28|.|TRBJ1-2
CASSSPAGGRIGDGYTF
>TRBV2|few|TRBJ1-1
CASIRRMNTEAFF
>TRBV18|.|TRBJ2-7
CASSPGADSYEQYF
>TRBV2|.|TRBJ2-5
CASSEWREGETQYF
>TRBV29-1|.|TRBJ2-1
CSVSGSSYNEQFF
>TRBV7-2|.|TRBJ2-3
CASSLVAPTDTQYF
>TRBV5-1|.|TRBJ1-1
CASSTWTGWTEAFF
>TRBV21-1|once|TRBJ2-1
CASSEGLAGDQFF
>TRBV7-8|once|TRBJ1-4
CASSLVPYRVEKLFF
>TRBV2|.|TRBJ2-1
CASSEQTDSYNEQFF
>TRBV28|.|TRBJ2-5
CASCGQNQEAQYF
>TRBV28|once|TRBJ1-5
CASSPPYRLRGRDNQPQHF
>TRBV27|.|TRBJ1-2
CASSLSRLNYGYTF
>TRBV11-2|.|TRBJ2-7
CASSLHRLNREQYF
>TRBV5-1|.|TRBJ1-5
CASSLSGGLNQPQHF
>TRBV7-9|.|TRBJ2-5
CASSLAFLAGVAQETQYF
>TRBV11-2|.|TRBJ1-2
CASNDRLYGYTF
>TRBV28|few|TRBJ1-5
CASSLRTASNQPQHF
>TRBV10-1|.|TRBJ2-3
CASSEPALPDTQYF